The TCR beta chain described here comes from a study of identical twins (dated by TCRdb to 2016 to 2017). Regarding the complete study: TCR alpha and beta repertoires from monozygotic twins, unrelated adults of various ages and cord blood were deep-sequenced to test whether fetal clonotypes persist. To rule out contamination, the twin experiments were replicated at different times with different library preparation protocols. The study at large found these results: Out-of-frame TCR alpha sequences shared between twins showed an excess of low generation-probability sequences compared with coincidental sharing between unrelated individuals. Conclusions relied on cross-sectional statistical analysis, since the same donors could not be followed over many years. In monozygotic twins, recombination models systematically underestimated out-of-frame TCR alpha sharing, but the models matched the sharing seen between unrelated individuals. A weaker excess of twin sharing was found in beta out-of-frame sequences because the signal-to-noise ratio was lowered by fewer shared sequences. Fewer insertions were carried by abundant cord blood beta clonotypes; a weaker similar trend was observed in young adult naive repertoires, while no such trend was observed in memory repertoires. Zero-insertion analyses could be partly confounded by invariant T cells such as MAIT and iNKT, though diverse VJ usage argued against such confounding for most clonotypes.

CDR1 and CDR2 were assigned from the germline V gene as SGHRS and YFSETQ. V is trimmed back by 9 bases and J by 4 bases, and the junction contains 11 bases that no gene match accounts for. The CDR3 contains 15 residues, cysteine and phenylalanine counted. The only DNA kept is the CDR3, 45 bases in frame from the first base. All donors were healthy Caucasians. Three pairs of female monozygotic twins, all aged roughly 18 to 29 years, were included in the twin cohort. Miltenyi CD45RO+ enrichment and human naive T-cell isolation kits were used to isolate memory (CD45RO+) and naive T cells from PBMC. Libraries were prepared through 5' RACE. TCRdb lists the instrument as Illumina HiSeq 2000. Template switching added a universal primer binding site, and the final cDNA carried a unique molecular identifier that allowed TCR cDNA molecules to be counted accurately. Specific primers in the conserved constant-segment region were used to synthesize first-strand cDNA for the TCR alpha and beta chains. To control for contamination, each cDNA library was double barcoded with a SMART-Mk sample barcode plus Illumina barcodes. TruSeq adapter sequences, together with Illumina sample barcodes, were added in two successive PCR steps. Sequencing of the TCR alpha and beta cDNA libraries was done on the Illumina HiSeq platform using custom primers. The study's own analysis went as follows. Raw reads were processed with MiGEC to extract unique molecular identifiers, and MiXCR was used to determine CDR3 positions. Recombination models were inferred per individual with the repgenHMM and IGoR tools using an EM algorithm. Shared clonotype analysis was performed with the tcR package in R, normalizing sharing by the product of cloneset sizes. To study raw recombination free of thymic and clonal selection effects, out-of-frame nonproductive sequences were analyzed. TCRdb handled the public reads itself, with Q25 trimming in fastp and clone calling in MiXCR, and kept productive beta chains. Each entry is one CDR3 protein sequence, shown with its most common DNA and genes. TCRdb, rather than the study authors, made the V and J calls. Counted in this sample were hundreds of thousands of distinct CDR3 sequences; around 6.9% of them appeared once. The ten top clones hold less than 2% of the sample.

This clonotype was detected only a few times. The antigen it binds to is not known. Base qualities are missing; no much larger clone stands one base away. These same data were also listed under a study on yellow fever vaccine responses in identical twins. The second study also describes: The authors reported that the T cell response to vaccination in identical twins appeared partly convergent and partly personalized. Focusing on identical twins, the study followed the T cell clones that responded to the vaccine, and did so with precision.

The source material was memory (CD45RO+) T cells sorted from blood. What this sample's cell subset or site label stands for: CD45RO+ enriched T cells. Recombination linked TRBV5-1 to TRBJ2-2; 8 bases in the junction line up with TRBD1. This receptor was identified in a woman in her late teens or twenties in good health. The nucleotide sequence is TGCGCCACTACCCCGGGACAGGCAAGCACCGGGGAGCTGTTTTTT. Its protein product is CATTPGQASTGELFF.